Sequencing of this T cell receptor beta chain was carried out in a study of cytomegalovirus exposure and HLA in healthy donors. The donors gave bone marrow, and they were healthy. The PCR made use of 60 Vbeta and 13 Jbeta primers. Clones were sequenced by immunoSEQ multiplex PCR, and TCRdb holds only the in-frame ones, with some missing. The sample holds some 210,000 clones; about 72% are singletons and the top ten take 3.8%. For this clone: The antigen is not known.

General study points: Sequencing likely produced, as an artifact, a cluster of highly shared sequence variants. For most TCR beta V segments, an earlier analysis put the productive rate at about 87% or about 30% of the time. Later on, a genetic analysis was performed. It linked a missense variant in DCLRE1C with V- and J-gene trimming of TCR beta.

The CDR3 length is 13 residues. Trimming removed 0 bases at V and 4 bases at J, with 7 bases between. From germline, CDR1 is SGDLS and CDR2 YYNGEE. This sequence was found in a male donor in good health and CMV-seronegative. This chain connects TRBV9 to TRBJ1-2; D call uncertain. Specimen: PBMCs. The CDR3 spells CASSVAPGYGYTF. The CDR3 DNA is TGTGCCAGCAGCGTAGCTCCCGGCTATGGCTACACCTTC.